This TCR beta chain was recovered during a study of human T cells and chemical hapten exposure. Regarding time point: pre-sensitization, week 0. Treatment of the sample: therapeutic diphenylcyclopropenone sensitization with weekly scalp DPC. Study-wide findings and caveats: Patch test score was positively correlated with the counts of TCRs that had expanded at PT1. As the donors had alopecia, their immune response may differ from healthy people's. DPC sensitization produced no change in TCRs with frequency above 1 in 1000.

CDR3 length equals 17 residues. The V gene's germline CDR1 is MNHEY and CDR2 SVGAGI. V dropped 1 base and J dropped 4 bases, with 18 bases sitting between them. Each CDR3 protein gets one entry after TCRdb re-called the RACE reads with MiXCR. The data hold 350,000 to 450,000 distinct CDR3 sequences, with about 5.1% observed a single time. This clonotype was detected a few times. Its antigen is unidentified. Sequencing used whole blood, obtained in connection with sensitization to the hapten diphenylcyclopropenone (DPC). This TCR came from a woman between 50 and 59 years old with alopecia areata. Some clones in this sample may be carry-over from other donors' samples. The chain links TRBV6-5 to TRBJ2-3; D is perhaps TRBD2 (5 bases). The CDR3 here is CASSYFPGELRADTQYF. For the CDR3, the DNA is TGTGCCAGCAGTTACTTCCCTGGGGAGTTAAGAGCAGATACGCAGTATTTT.